The subject of this entry is one TCR beta chain. This clonotype was recorded a few times. No cognate antigen has been identified for it. The record has no base qualities; no much larger clone is one base away. This sample was taken from a study of naive and memory T cell subsets (dated by TCRdb to about 2017). Regarding the study in general: Sorted naive and memory T cell subsets from peripheral blood were analyzed in the study using a UMI-based, open-source pipeline for TCR alpha and beta sequencing. The results of the functional CMV T cell responses matched the IgG serology results in every case. RNA was DNase-treated and reverse transcribed with TCR constant-region primers, mostly using SuperScript III.

Beyond this particular receptor, the publication reports: RNA-based TCR counts may be affected by expression changes linked to T cell activation and differentiation. TCR abundance followed a power law whose exponent differed between naive and memory subsets but was consistent across the three individuals. Each clonotype was defined as a single alpha or beta chain sequence rather than as a paired alpha/beta receptor. After error correction, only a single occurrence was seen for over 85% of naive TCR sequences, so much steeper abundance distributions were produced than in memory subsets. In both CD4 and CD8 cells, going from naive through CM, EM and EMRA, the Gini index went up while Shannon and inverse Simpson diversity went down. Naive repertoires, especially CD8, contained a few larger clonotypes, possibly memory cells re-expressing CD45RA. The repertoire findings for the naive and memory subsets could not be validated against a ground truth, as none was available.

To prepare the library, UMI-ligation and nested PCR was applied. An equimolar mix of two oligonucleotides covering both TRBC1 and TRBC2 was used as the beta constant-region primer. Four rounds of PCR, combining the SP2 primer with nested alpha and beta constant-region primers, were used to amplify the ligated cDNA. A single-stranded oligonucleotide bearing the SP2 primer plus a 12-nucleotide UMI was ligated onto the 3' end of the cDNA by T4 RNA ligase 1. Incubation of the ligation reaction was carried out at 16 degrees C for about 19-25 hours. PCR2 was usually performed as a SYBR Green qPCR and halted at a preset threshold so that over-amplification would not occur. All purifications after the first were performed with Agencourt AMPure XP magnetic beads. Libraries were quantified by Qubit and checked on a TapeStation, with a main peak expected near 650 bp. The pooled libraries were sequenced on an Illumina MiSeq using v2 2x251 paired-end kits, which usually yielded roughly 1-2.2 million reads per sample. Each sample's library went into the pool at roughly 4 nM, and roughly 5-7.5% PhiX was added to help with cluster recognition. As for the authors' bioinformatics: FASTQ reads processed by Demultiplexor were assigned V and J genes by Decombinator through tag matching that tolerated a single base-pair mismatch. By using UMIs, Collapsinator corrected both sequencing errors and the frequency errors caused by PCR heterogeneity. CDR3Translator translated TCRs and extracted CDR3s from the conserved cysteine to the FGXG phenylalanine, flagging non-productive sequences. Repertoires were subsampled to equal numbers of UMI-defined TCRs before Gini, Shannon entropy and inverse Simpson indices were calculated. Power-law fits to clonotype abundance distributions were performed by maximum likelihood within the linear range. On one naive CD8 sample, the pipeline and MIGEC gave similar UMI counts, unique TCR numbers and clonal distributions. One analysis removed from the naive repertoire any naive TCRs that were also found in any memory subset from the same donor. Repertoires were searched for approximately 7,000 CMV-associated CDR3 sequences compiled from VDJdb and a published dataset. Using fastp trimming at Q25 and MiXCR clonotype assembly, TCRdb reanalyzed the public sequencing data and kept in-frame beta chains. Rows are combined by CDR3 protein, so each entry shows the most common genes and DNA. TCRdb's processing, not the authors' own work, is the source of the V and J calls. This sample holds some 83,000 distinct CDR3 sequences; 9% were observed only once. Of the sample, 0.95% to 1.5% is held by the ten largest clones.

At the junction V is shortened by 2 bases and J by 6 bases, with 7 bases in between. The cysteine opens and the phenylalanine closes a CDR3 of 13 amino acids. Only the CDR3 DNA is retained, 39 bases long and in frame from the first base. CDR1 KGHDR and CDR2 SFDVKD are derived from the germline V gene. TCR alpha and beta chain libraries were amplified separately from the second PCR step onward. CMV status of each donor was established by measuring IFNgamma production from CD4+ T cells after fresh PBMCs were stimulated overnight with CMV viral lysate. CD4 T cells were positively selected with Miltenyi beads, followed by positive selection of CD8 T cells from the CD4-negative fraction. Cells stained for CD3, CD4, CD8, CD45RA, CD27 and a live/dead dye were sorted on a BD Aria II into four subsets by CD45RA and CD27. Blood came from a few healthy volunteers, each fractionated into CD4 and CD8 T cells and then into four differentiation subsets. About 130 ml of peripheral blood was collected from each donor, and PBMC were isolated from the blood using Ficoll-Paque PLUS density-gradient centrifugation. The sorted cells were lysed in RLT buffer, after which RNA was extracted using a Qiagen RNeasy kit and kept at -80 degrees C.

Sequencing was done on a sample of naive CD8+ T cells from blood. This specimen's cell subset or site label, per the study, means: naive T cells, CD45RA high CD27+. The V gene is TRBV24-1 and the J gene is TRBJ2-1; confidence is insufficient to name the D gene. The TCR sequence derives from a human donor in good health. The DNA sequence is as follows: TGTGCCACCAGTGATTGGGGTGCCAATGAGCAGTTCTTC. Its protein product is CATSDWGANEQFF.